Each of the 27 T cell receptor beta chains below was sequenced from the same sample in a study of blood T cell repertoires in COVID-19. Profiled with immunoSEQ multiplex PCR; TCRdb holds only in-frame clones, not every one. The sample consists of about 74,000 clones, nearly 90% of them appearing once. Sequenced input: peripheral blood. The source of these receptors is a man between 65 and 85 years old with active or convalescent COVID-19.

The J gene is TRBJ1-1, the V gene TRBV6-5; D might be TRBD1 (5 bases). Trimming cost V 5 bases and J 1 base, with 14 bases left between them. This CDR3 is 15 amino acids long. Per germline, CDR1 MNHEY and CDR2 SVGAGI. The CDR3 region is CASSTYRTWNTEAFF. The CDR3 nucleotides read TGTGCCAGCAGTACGTACAGGACCTGGAACACTGAAGCTTTCTTT.

The chain has TRBV5-4 and TRBJ1-2; D not resolved. The CDR3 totals 13 residues. Trimming took off 4 bases at V and 8 bases at J, with 15 bases between the two ends. In germline, CDR1 is SGHNT, CDR2 YYREEE (reference sequence). CDR3 bases: TGTGCCAGCAGCCTGACCGGGATTGGGGGCTACACCTTC. Translated, it gives CASSLTGIGGYTF.

This clone appeared a single time. The rearrangement joins TRBV5-1 to TRBJ2-5; 7 nucleotides match TRBD1. The germline V gene encodes CDR1 SGHRS and CDR2 YFSETQ. Germline trimming cut 4 bases from V and 0 bases from J; bases unmatched to any gene: 6. CDR3 length: 15 residues. CDR3 region: CASSALQGNQETQYF. DNA for the CDR3: TGCGCCAGCAGCGCCTTACAGGGGAACCAAGAGACCCAGTACTTC.

The V gene is TRBV19, the J gene TRBJ2-7, with D possibly matching TRBD1 (6 bases). Trimming pared 1 base from V and 1 base from J, leaving 11 bases between. The CDR3 extends over 15 amino acids. The germline gives CDR1 LNHDA, CDR2 SQIVND (reference sequence). The CDR3 DNA is TGTGCCAGTAGTATAGCCGACAGGCCTTCCTACGAGCAGTACTTC. Protein: CASSIADRPSYEQYF.

V is TRBV5-8 and J is TRBJ1-6; 9 bases are a match to TRBD1. Per germline, CDR1 SGHTS and CDR2 YDEGEE. V was clipped by 0 bases and J by 13 bases; unmatched bases: 8. The CDR3 consists of 15 residues. CDR3 nucleotide sequence: TGTGCCAGCAGCTTGGGTGGACAGGGGATTCCGCCCCTCCACTTT. Protein product: CASSLGGQGIPPLHF.

The rearrangement links TRBV6-5 to TRBJ1-4; D is unresolved. The V gene lost 5 bases and the J gene lost 4 bases, with 11 bases spanning the gap. This CDR3 has 14 amino acids. Germline V gene lookup returns CDR1 MNHEY and CDR2 SVGAGI. The CDR3 DNA is TGTGCCAGCAGTACTCATCGAAGTAATGAAAAACTGTTTTTT. Translating it yields CASSTHRSNEKLFF.

This clone was seen a single time. The chain couples TRBV11-3 to TRBJ2-1; 13 bases map to TRBD2. The CDR3 runs to 17 residues. Germline V gene lookup returns CDR1 SGHNT and CDR2 YENEEA. The junction had 12 bases not matched to a gene; V was cut back by 5 bases and J by 8 bases. Here the CDR3 DNA reads TGTGCCAGCAGCCCCCTATCGGGACTAGCGGGAATCCATGAGCAGTTCTTC. It encodes CASSPLSGLAGIHEQFF.

This rearrangement joins TRBV5-1 to TRBJ2-1, with TRBD1 identical over 7 bases. This CDR3 comprises 14 residues. Per germline, CDR1 SGHRS and CDR2 YFSETQ. J lost 1 base, V lost 8 bases, and 6 bases had no gene match. The CDR3 protein is CASNRGPSYNEQFF. The CDR3 DNA sequence: TGCGCCAGTAACAGGGGACCGTCCTACAATGAGCAGTTCTTC.

The table lists this clone with a few counts. The V gene is TRBV29-1, the J gene TRBJ1-1; D ambiguous. The CDR3 consists of 13 residues. CDR1 is SQVTM, CDR2 ANQGSEA, per germline. V was cut by 4 bases and J by 1 base, with 10 bases left in between. The DNA for the CDR3 is TGCAGCGTTGTTTACCAGGCGAACACTGAAGCTTTCTTT. This codes for CSVVYQANTEAFF.

CDR3: CASSVTGTGEETQYF. DNA for the CDR3: TGTGCCAGCAGCGTAACCGGGACAGGGGAAGAGACCCAGTACTTC. The rearrangement uses TRBV9 and TRBJ2-5; the match to TRBD1 covers 10 bases. The junction had 3 bases not matched to a gene; V was cut back by 1 base and J by 3 bases. Germline CDR1 reads SGDLS; CDR2 reads YYNGEE. This CDR3 is 15 amino acids long.

This chain uses TRBV29-1 with TRBJ2-5, with 11 bases that match TRBD1. The CDR3 loop spans 13 amino acids. The germline gives CDR1 SQVTM, CDR2 ANQGSEA. V dropped 7 bases and J dropped 5; count of bases not matched to a gene: 6. CDR3 amino acids: CSARTGGRETQYF. In DNA form, the CDR3 reads TGCAGCGCCCGGACAGGGGGCAGGGAGACCCAGTACTTC.

CDR3 nucleotide sequence: TGTGCCAGCAGTGTACTGAGACAGGGAATAGCAACTAATGAAAAACTGTTTTTT. It specifies CASSVLRQGIATNEKLFF. The V call is TRBV6-1, the J call TRBJ1-4, with 7 bases aligning to TRBD1. The CDR3 contains 18 residues. Germline V gene sequence: CDR1 MNHNS, CDR2 SASEGT. J lost 0 bases, V lost 4 bases, and 11 bases had no gene match.

V and J are TRBV5-6 and TRBJ1-4; TRBD1 might be the D (6 bases). The germline CDR1 and CDR2 sequences are SGHDT and YYEEEE. This CDR3 is built from 15 residues. The ends were cut back, 1 base at V and 7 bases at J, with 14 bases in the middle. The CDR3 DNA reads as TGTGCCAGCAGCTTGTGGCGGGGGCGCTTTGAAAAACTGTTTTTT. Translated: CASSLWRGRFEKLFF.

This chain uses TRBV2 with TRBJ2-2, with a weak D call TRBD1 (6 bases). V was cut by 7 bases and J by 2 bases, with 14 bases left in between. Per germline, CDR1 SNHLY and CDR2 FYNNEI. The CDR3 is made up of 15 amino acids. The CDR3 loop is CASIGGRINTGELFF. DNA of the CDR3: TGTGCCAGCATAGGGGGACGAATCAACACCGGGGAGCTGTTTTTT.

This chain links TRBV19 with TRBJ2-2; 7 bases match TRBD2. V was pared by 1 base and J by 2 bases, with 4 bases of the junction left unmatched. Germline CDR1 and CDR2: LNHDA and SQIVND (reference sequence). The CDR3 is 16 residues long. CDR3 sequence: CASSIGSGANTGELFF. CDR3 coding DNA: TGTGCCAGTAGTATAGGGAGCGGGGCAAACACCGGGGAGCTGTTTTTT.

This chain connects TRBV7-2 to TRBJ2-2; D is perhaps TRBD1 (6 bases). Trimming pared 5 bases from V and 1 base from J, leaving 20 bases between. CDR3 size: 18 residues. Germline loops: CDR1 SGHTA, CDR2 FQGNSA. CDR3 amino acids: CASSTTPYRDQNTGELFF. DNA for the CDR3: TGTGCCAGCAGCACCACGCCTTACAGGGATCAGAACACCGGGGAGCTGTTTTTT.

The genes are TRBV13 and TRBJ2-1; no reliable D call. Trimming removed 4 bases from V and 9 bases from J, with 13 bases in between. The CDR3 consists of 13 residues. Germline-derived CDR1 and CDR2 are PRHDT and FYEKMQ (reference sequence). The CDR3 reads CASSYRRAGEQFF. The CDR3 DNA follows: TGTGCCAGCAGCTACCGCCGCGCCGGTGAGCAGTTCTTC.

This sequence joins TRBV2 and TRBJ1-2; D is ambiguous. Germline CDR1 and CDR2: SNHLY and FYNNEI. The CDR3 contains 14 residues. V lost 1 base and J lost 4, with 10 bases in between. CDR3 DNA sequence: TGTGCCAGCAGTGAAGAACCAGCTAGCTATGGCTACACCTTC. It yields the protein CASSEEPASYGYTF.

In this sample, this clone turned up a few times. The chain links TRBV5-6 to TRBJ2-7; unclear D gene. V was trimmed by 4 bases and J by 6 bases, leaving 14 bases between them. The CDR3 runs 13 residues. Germline lookup yields CDR1 SGHDT and CDR2 YYEEEE. Here the CDR3 reads CASSLPVHGEQYF. In nucleotides, the CDR3 is TGTGCCAGCAGCCTTCCAGTGCATGGCGAGCAGTACTTC.

The chain combines TRBV30 with TRBJ2-1, with D maybe TRBD2 (6 bases). This CDR3 is built from 14 residues. Deletions cut 5 bases from V and 7 bases from J, with 18 bases between. Germline CDR1 reads GTSNPN; CDR2 reads SVGIG (reference sequence). The CDR3: CAWATTGLWNEQFF. Written as DNA, the CDR3 is TGTGCCTGGGCGACCACGGGACTGTGGAATGAGCAGTTCTTC.

CDR3 DNA: TGTGCCAGTAGTTCACGGGACAGGGTGTATGGCTACACCTTC. This gives the protein CASSSRDRVYGYTF. This chain links TRBV19 with TRBJ1-2, with TRBD1 matching 9 bases. Germline V gene data show CDR1 as LNHDA and CDR2 as SQIVND (reference sequence). Germline trimming cut 5 bases from V and 5 bases from J; bases unmatched to any gene: 6. The CDR3 is 14 amino acids.

The J gene is TRBJ2-7, the V gene TRBV5-1, with D maybe TRBD1 (6 bases). V lost 0 bases and J 2 bases, leaving 12 bases between the germline ends. This CDR3 spans 15 amino acids. Germline CDR1 and CDR2: SGHRS and YFSETQ. In DNA, the CDR3 is TGCGCCAGCAGCTTGGGCCGACAGGCCACCTACGAGCAGTACTTC. Translating it yields CASSLGRQATYEQYF. The full variable domain, its missing parts supplied by reference TRBV5-1 and TRBJ2-7, is KAGVTQTPRYLIKTRGQQVTLSCSPISGHRSVSWYQQTPGQGLQFLFEYFSETQRNKGNFPGRFSGRQFSNSRSEMNVSTLELGDSALYLCASSLGRQATYEQYFGPGTRLTVT.

This rearrangement joins TRBV10-3 to TRBJ2-5, with 12 bases aligning to TRBD2. The ends lost 4 bases at V and 4 bases at J; junction bases unmatched: 4. The CDR3 spans 15 residues. CDR1 ENHRY and CDR2 SYGVKD come from the germline V gene. The CDR3 sequence is CAISVLAGGPETQYF. The CDR3 coding sequence is TGTGCCATCAGTGTCCTAGCGGGAGGGCCAGAGACCCAGTACTTC.

The rearrangement joins TRBV14 to TRBJ2-7; D unresolved. Trimming left V 3 bases short and J 3 bases short, with 3 bases between. Germline V gene sequence: CDR1 SGHDN, CDR2 FVKESK. This CDR3 comprises 11 residues. CDR3 coding DNA: TGTGCCAGCAGCCATTACTACGAGCAGTACTTC. The encoded protein is CASSHYYEQYF.

The chain links TRBV6-4 to TRBJ2-6, with 10 bases that match TRBD1. The V gene's germline CDR1 is MRHNA and CDR2 SNTAGT. The CDR3 runs to 16 residues. Trimming took 7 bases from V and 0 from J; bases not matched to a gene: 3. The CDR3 here is CASTGTGVSGANVLTF. In DNA, the CDR3 is TGTGCCAGCACCGGGACAGGGGTCTCTGGGGCCAACGTCCTGACTTTC.

The chain couples TRBV6-1 to TRBJ2-7, with TRBD1 identical over 10 bases. This CDR3 is 15 amino acids long. V dropped 2 bases and J dropped 3; count of bases not matched to a gene: 4. CDR1 and CDR2 (germline): MNHNS, SASEGT. The CDR3 region has the DNA TGTGCCAGCAGTGAAAGGACAGGGGGACTCTACGAGCAGTACTTC. This codes for CASSERTGGLYEQYF.

This chain joins TRBV7-2 and TRBJ2-1, with 9 nucleotides matching TRBD2. With V trimmed by 2 bases and J by 6 bases, 8 bases remained unmatched. Germline V gives CDR1 SGHTA, CDR2 FQGNSA. There are 16 residues in the CDR3. CDR3 bases: TGTGCCAGCAGCTTACGCGGGAGGGCCCTCGCCAATGAGCAGTTCTTC. As protein: CASSLRGRALANEQFF.